Below, 4 T cell receptor beta chains from the same sample are listed, as sequenced in a study of response to subunit inactivated influenza vaccine. Using its own MiXCR run on the RT-PCR reads, TCRdb lists one record per CDR3 protein. The table records about half a million distinct CDR3 sequences, 25% of them present only once. Sequenced material: CD4+ T cells sorted from PBMCs, taken 5 days after vaccination. All receptors derive from a man aged 45-65 years who received an inactivated influenza vaccine.

The V gene is TRBV7-9, the J gene TRBJ2-5; D is ambiguous. Per germline, CDR1 SEHNR and CDR2 FQNEAQ (reference sequence). The CDR3 runs 14 residues. Trimming left V 3 bases short and J 7 bases short, with 15 bases between. The CDR3 region has the DNA TGTGCCAGCAGCTTCTTATTAGTTGGTGGGACCCAGTACTTC. It translates to CASSFLLVGGTQYF. The complete variable domain, with remaining parts taken from reference TRBV7-9 and TRBJ2-5, reads DTGVSQNPRHKITKRGQNVTFRCDPISEHNRLYWYRQTLGQGPEFLTYFQNEAQLEKSRLLSDRFSAERPKGSFSTLEIQRTEQGDSAMYLCASSFLLVGGTQYFGPGTRLLVL.

This clonotype was counted between two and nine times. V is TRBV12-3 or TRBV12-4 and J is TRBJ2-7; D is tentatively TRBD1 or TRBD2 (5 bases each). V lost 6 bases and J 5 bases, leaving 11 bases between the germline ends. The CDR3 is 12 residues long. CDR3: CASSQGRDEQYF. Here the CDR3 DNA reads TGTGCCAGCAGCCAGGGACGGGACGAGCAGTACTTC.

In its sample, this clonotype was seen a few times. This rearrangement joins TRBV10-3 to TRBJ2-3, with 8 bases fitting TRBD1. CDR3 size: 14 residues. V lost 6 bases and J lost 4; bases outside the gene matches: 6. Germline assignment: CDR1 ENHRY and CDR2 SYGVKD. The CDR3 DNA sequence: TGTGCCATCAGCGGACAGGGCGGATCAGATACGCAGTATTTT. Translating gives CAISGQGGSDTQYF.

The genes are TRBV7-9 and TRBJ2-6; D is ambiguous. The V gene lost 1 base and the J gene lost 0 bases, with 7 bases spanning the gap. Germline V lookup: CDR1 SEHNR, CDR2 FQNEAQ (reference sequence). The CDR3 covers 16 residues. The CDR3 protein is CASSLEYSSGANVLTF. CDR3 in DNA: TGTGCCAGCAGCTTAGAGTACAGCTCTGGGGCCAACGTCCTGACTTTC.